A selection of T cell receptor beta chains follows, all from one sample in a study of cytomegalovirus exposure and HLA in healthy donors. Profiled with immunoSEQ multiplex PCR; TCRdb holds only in-frame clones, not every one. The sample lists 110,000 to 150,000 clones, approximately 81% occurring once. The sequencing sample was made of PBMCs. The source of these receptors is a woman in her thirties or forties in good health and CMV-seropositive. The CDR3 runs from the conserved cysteine through the conserved F or W. Fields, in order: J gene, clone size, D gene, V gene, CDR3 protein, CDR3 DNA. D genes are given only for firm matches. Clone size is shown for a subset of rows, as once, few, many or a class of expanded clone.

TRBJ2-7 once TRBD1 TRBV10-1 CASSEKGQAIYEQYF TGCGCCAGCAGTGAAAAGGGACAGGCTATCTACGAGCAGTACTTC
TRBJ1-4 few NA TRBV5-1 CASSLDRADEKLFF TGCGCCAGCAGCCTTGACCGAGCGGATGAAAAACTGTTTTTT
TRBJ2-5 few NA TRBV13 CASSLWSSEETQYF TGTGCCAGCAGCTTATGGTCTAGCGAAGAGACCCAGTACTTC
TRBJ1-2 NA NA TRBV6-1 CASSRFGGGNGYTF TGTGCCAGCAGTCGTTTCGGGGGTGGTAACGGCTACACCTTC
TRBJ1-2 NA TRBD1 TRBV2 CASNRDRGRGEGYTF TGTGCCAGCAACCGGGACAGGGGGCGCGGGGAGGGCTACACCTTC
TRBJ2-7 NA TRBD2 TRBV5-4 CASSAAGTSIYEQYF TGTGCCAGCAGCGCGGCCGGGACTAGTATCTACGAGCAGTACTTC
TRBJ2-5 NA TRBD2 TRBV4-3 CASSQEPAGSQETQYF TGCGCCAGCAGCCAAGAACCAGCGGGGAGCCAAGAGACCCAGTACTTC
TRBJ2-1 NA TRBD1 TRBV6-4 CASGETGTNEQFF TGTGCCAGCGGCGAGACAGGGACAAATGAGCAGTTCTTC
TRBJ2-5 NA TRBD1 TRBV6-4 CASSERRTGLGQYF TGTGCCAGCAGTGAGCGCAGGACAGGGTTAGGGCAGTACTTC
TRBJ1-1 NA TRBD1 TRBV30 CACAPRDSKNTEAFF TGTGCCTGCGCGCCCCGGGACAGCAAGAACACTGAAGCTTTCTTT
TRBJ2-1 NA TRBD2 TRBV13 CASSPRGLAVLNEQFF TGTGCCAGCAGCCCCAGAGGACTAGCGGTCCTCAATGAGCAGTTCTTC
TRBJ2-4 NA NA TRBV6-5 CASSYAPDRNIQYF TGTGCCAGCAGTTACGCCCCGGACAGAAACATTCAGTACTTC
TRBJ2-3 NA TRBD2 TRBV5-6 CASSFGSGSTDTQYF TGTGCCAGCAGCTTCGGAAGCGGGAGTACAGATACGCAGTATTTT
TRBJ1-1 once TRBD1 TRBV30 CAWYQGVPRNTEAFF TGTGCCTGGTATCAGGGGGTCCCTAGGAACACTGAAGCTTTCTTT
TRBJ2-7 NA TRBD2 TRBV11-2 CASVGGGFREQYF TGTGCGAGTGTGGGCGGGGGTTTCCGCGAGCAGTACTTC
TRBJ2-3 NA TRBD2 TRBV18 CASSSAGGANTQYF TGTGCCAGCTCATCAGCGGGAGGCGCAAATACGCAGTATTTT
TRBJ1-5 few NA TRBV2 CASSPDSNQPQHF TGTGCCAGCTCTCCAGATAGCAATCAGCCCCAGCATTTT
TRBJ2-7 NA TRBD2 TRBV6-1 CASTRAGIIYEQYF TGTGCCAGCACCAGAGCGGGAATTATCTACGAGCAGTACTTC
TRBJ2-7 NA TRBD1 TRBV5-1 CASRQGQGNYEQYF TGCGCCAGCAGGCAGGGACAGGGGAACTACGAGCAGTACTTC
TRBJ2-5 NA NA TRBV18 CASSPVERETQYF TGTGCCAGCTCACCCGTGGAGAGAGAGACCCAGTACTTC
TRBJ1-5 many NA TRBV5-4 CASSLDRRNQPQHF TGTGCCAGCAGCTTGGACAGACGCAATCAGCCCCAGCATTTT
TRBJ2-7 once TRBD1 TRBV19 CASSTYRDRGTYEQYF TGTGCCAGTAGTACTTACCGGGACAGGGGGACCTACGAGCAGTACTTC
TRBJ2-3 once TRBD1 TRBV7-2 CASSRDRAADTQYF TGTGCCAGCAGTCGAGACAGGGCCGCAGATACGCAGTATTTT
TRBJ1-5 NA NA TRBV27 CASSSTGWGQPQHF TGTGCCAGCAGTAGTACGGGGTGGGGACAGCCCCAGCATTTT
TRBJ1-4 NA NA TRBV2 CASRTRVGIDEKLFF TGTGCCAGCAGGACCAGGGTGGGGATTGATGAAAAACTGTTTTTT
TRBJ2-5 NA TRBD2 TRBV28 CASGFLAGGETQYF TGTGCCAGCGGATTTTTAGCGGGGGGGGAGACCCAGTACTTC
TRBJ2-3 NA NA TRBV10-2 CAISPGGSTDTQYF TGCGCCATAAGCCCGGGGGGCTCCACAGATACGCAGTATTTT
TRBJ1-2 NA TRBD1 TRBV4-3 CASSHTQGDYGYTF TGCGCCAGCAGCCACACACAGGGGGACTATGGCTACACCTTC
TRBJ2-1 NA TRBD1 TRBV28 CASSSDDRVGFF TGTGCCAGCAGCTCGGATGACAGGGTGGGGTTCTTC
TRBJ1-2 NA NA TRBV18 CASSPVQAGNYGYTF TGTGCCAGCTCACCCGTCCAGGCAGGGAACTATGGCTACACCTTC
TRBJ2-3 NA TRBD2 TRBV6-4 CASSDIGGSTDTQYF TGTGCCAGCAGTGACATCGGGGGGTCCACAGATACGCAGTATTTT
TRBJ1-6 NA NA TRBV2 CASRSPRGTDSYNSPLHF TGTGCCAGCAGAAGTCCTCGGGGGACTGACTCCTATAATTCACCCCTCCACTTT
TRBJ2-6 NA TRBD1 TRBV4-1 CASSLFPGQSTSGANVLTF TGCGCCAGCAGCCTATTCCCGGGACAGTCGACCTCTGGGGCCAACGTCCTGACTTTC
TRBJ1-1 NA NA TRBV29-1 CSVDEGRTEAFF TGCAGCGTTGATGAGGGTAGGACTGAAGCTTTCTTT
TRBJ2-1 once TRBD1 TRBV11-2 CASRKDRIGEQFF TGTGCCAGCAGGAAGGACAGGATCGGTGAGCAGTTCTTC
TRBJ1-1 NA TRBD1 TRBV6-5 CASSYWGQDETEAFF TGTGCCAGCAGTTACTGGGGACAGGACGAGACTGAAGCTTTCTTT
TRBJ1-5 once NA TRBV5-1 CATEEGNQPQHF TGCGCCACCGAGGAGGGGAACCAGCCCCAGCATTTT
TRBJ1-1 NA NA TRBV10-3 CAIRGDTRNTEAFF TGTGCCATCAGGGGGGACACACGGAACACTGAAGCTTTCTTT
TRBJ2-3 few NA TRBV18 CASSPGGTSTDTQYF TGTGCCAGCTCACCAGGAGGGACTAGCACAGATACGCAGTATTTT
TRBJ2-7 NA NA TRBV5-1 CASSLTQGIYEQYF TGCGCCAGCAGCTTGACCCAGGGGATCTACGAGCAGTACTTC
TRBJ2-7 NA NA TRBV7-9 CSSSLAQVYEQYF TGTTCCAGCAGCTTAGCGCAGGTCTACGAGCAGTACTTC
TRBJ1-5 NA NA TRBV2 CASRLGGSWGNQPQHF TGTGCCAGCAGGCTAGGAGGAAGCTGGGGCAATCAGCCCCAGCATTTT
TRBJ2-5 NA TRBD1 TRBV6-5 CAPTTGGETQYF TGTGCACCGACTACAGGGGGAGAGACCCAGTACTTC
TRBJ1-2 NA TRBD1 TRBV28 CASSERGRGYGYTF TGTGCCAGCAGCGAAAGGGGGCGCGGCTATGGCTACACCTTC